This T cell receptor beta chain was found in a study of blood T cell dynamics during melanoma immunotherapy. Looking at the study overall: Metastatic melanoma patients received first-line pembrolizumab or nivolumab plus ipilimumab.

The time point: pre-treatment baseline. Blood was drawn before treatment and at week 3 after checkpoint blockade. Patients had no prior systemic cancer treatment, immunosuppressants or other active cancers. The CDR3 loop spans 15 amino acids. Germline values: CDR1 MGHDK, CDR2 SYGVNS. The ends lost 3 bases at V and 8 bases at J; junction bases unmatched: 7. The method was immunoSEQ multiplex PCR; TCRdb's version includes in-frame clones alone and lacks a portion of them. The sample yields about 4,200 clones, around 80% seen once. This clone was recorded once. V and J are TRBV25-1 and TRBJ1-4; TRBD1 matches 9 bases. The sample consisted of blood, taken from a patient treated with checkpoint blockade. This sequence originates from a human donor with melanoma. CDR3 coding DNA: TGTGCCAGCAGTGACCCGGGACAGGGTGGGGAAAAACTGTTTTTT. Translation gives CASSDPGQGGEKLFF. Complete variable domain (other parts from reference TRBV25-1 and TRBJ1-4): EADIYQTPRYLVIGTGKKITLECSQTMGHDKMYWYQQDPGMELHLIHYSYGVNSTEKGDLSSESTVSRIRTEHFPLTLESARPSHTSQYLCASSDPGQGGEKLFFGSGTQLSVL.